One TCR beta chain is described in this entry. The data stem from a study of blood T cell repertoires in COVID-19. Adults between roughly 18 and 95 years of age took part from about two dozen US areas. Assay used: immunoSEQ multiplex PCR; TCRdb lists only in-frame clones, some missing. This table holds approximately 300,000 clones, 70% to 90% found once. With 5 bases clipped from V and 0 bases from J, the junction kept 16 bases outside the gene matches. CDR3 size: 18 residues. The V gene's germline CDR1 is SQVTM and CDR2 ANQGSEA. This sequence was found in a woman aged 25 to 45 who had recovered from COVID-19. Sequencing was done on a sample of PBMCs or T cells enriched from blood (not recorded which). The rearrangement uses TRBV29-1 and TRBJ2-1; TRBD1 agrees at 7 bases. In DNA, the CDR3 is TGCAGCGTTCCCAGGCTATTTACAGGGGACATCTCCTACAATGAGCAGTTCTTC. Amino acid sequence: CSVPRLFTGDISYNEQFF.